This is a list of T cell receptor beta chains from one sample in a study of shared clonotypes between healthy human individuals. Assay used: immunoSEQ multiplex PCR; TCRdb lists only in-frame clones, some missing. The sample consists of roughly 890,000 clones, 85% to 95% of them appearing once. The sample taken for sequencing was naive CD8+ T cells sorted from blood. Receptors were obtained from a man aged 25-45 years in good health. The CDR3 runs from the conserved cysteine through the conserved F or W. A D gene is named only where the DNA matches it firmly.

d_call | j_call | v_call | cdr3_nt | cdr3_aa
- | TRBJ2-1 | TRBV27 | TGTGCCAGCAGTTTACGGGATGAGCAGTTCTTC | CASSLRDEQFF
- | TRBJ1-4 | TRBV21-1 | TGTGCCAGCCGGGCACAGGGTCTTAGTGAAAAACTGTTTTTT | CASRAQGLSEKLFF
- | TRBJ2-3 | TRBV19 | TGTGCCAGTACCGAATGGGGCGGCAGCCGTGATACGCAGTATTTT | CASTEWGGSRDTQYF
- | TRBJ2-7 | TRBV7-9 | TGTGCCAGCAGCTTTCGGTACGAGCAGTACTTC | CASSFRYEQYF
TRBD2 | TRBJ2-3 | TRBV9 | TGTGCCAGCAGCGGGACTAGCGATGGAGATACGCAGTATTTT | CASSGTSDGDTQYF
TRBD2 | TRBJ2-7 | TRBV4-3 | TGCGCCAGCAGCCAAGGGGGACTAGCGGGAGGTCCCTACGAGCAGTACTTC | CASSQGGLAGGPYEQYF
- | TRBJ1-5 | TRBV2 | TGTGCCAGCAGTGAGGACAGCCTATTCAATCAGCCCCAGCATTTT | CASSEDSLFNQPQHF
- | TRBJ2-7 | TRBV5-4 | TGTGCCAGCAGCTTGGGGCAGGGCTCCTACGAGCAGTACTTC | CASSLGQGSYEQYF
TRBD2 | TRBJ2-7 | TRBV28 | TGTGCCAGCAGTTTACCCAGCGGGAGGATCTCCTACGAGCAGTACTTC | CASSLPSGRISYEQYF
TRBD1 | TRBJ2-1 | TRBV12-5 | TGTGCTAGTGGTTTGGGCCAGGGGGCGGTCTACAATGAGCAGTTCTTC | CASGLGQGAVYNEQFF
- | TRBJ2-7 | TRBV14 | TGTGCCAGCAGCGACAGGACAACCCCCTACGAGCAGTACTTC | CASSDRTTPYEQYF
- | TRBJ2-7 | TRBV5-1 | TGCGCCAGCAGAAACGAGGGGGTCGAGCAGTACTTC | CASRNEGVEQYF
TRBD2 | TRBJ2-1 | TRBV27 | TGTGCCAGCAGTTTACCTAGCGGGAGTTACAATGAGCAGTTCTTC | CASSLPSGSYNEQFF
- | TRBJ2-1 | TRBV27 | TGTGCCAGCAGTTTGGGGCTCGCAGGAAGATACAATGAGCAGTTCTTC | CASSLGLAGRYNEQFF
TRBD2 | TRBJ2-1 | TRBV29-1 | TGCAGCGTTGATTGGCGGGAGGGTTCCTACAATGAGCAGTTCTTC | CSVDWREGSYNEQFF
- | TRBJ2-7 | TRBV5-1 | TGCGCCAGCAGCTTGGGTTTGGGGCTACCCTACGAGCAGTACTTC | CASSLGLGLPYEQYF
TRBD1 | TRBJ1-5 | TRBV7-9 | TGTGCCAGCAGCTCAATTGGGAAGGACAGGGACAATCAGCCCCAGCATTTT | CASSSIGKDRDNQPQHF
TRBD1 | TRBJ1-1 | TRBV5-1 | TGCGCCAGCAGCCCGAAACAGGGGTTTGGCACTGAAGCTTTCTTT | CASSPKQGFGTEAFF
- | TRBJ1-2 | TRBV6-5 | TGTGCCAGCAGTTACACCCCCTCGGGGGGACATGGCTACACCTTC | CASSYTPSGGHGYTF
TRBD1 | TRBJ1-2 | TRBV6-6 | TGTGCCAGCAGTTCCCAACAGGGGGCTGGTGGCTACACCTTC | CASSSQQGAGGYTF
TRBD2 | TRBJ2-7 | TRBV9 | TGTGCCAGCAGCGTTAGCGGGAGTGGCTACGAGCAGTACTTC | CASSVSGSGYEQYF
TRBD2 | TRBJ2-7 | TRBV7-9 | TGTGCCAGCAGCTCTAGCGGGGGGAAATTTTTCTACGAGCAGTACTTC | CASSSSGGKFFYEQYF
TRBD2 | TRBJ2-7 | TRBV10-2 | TGCGCCACCACCACGACTAGCGACTCCTACGAGCAGTACTTC | CATTTTSDSYEQYF
- | TRBJ2-1 | TRBV29-1 | TGCAGCGTTGGAGCCCGCACAGGGACCATCGGTGAGCAGTTCTTC | CSVGARTGTIGEQFF
- | TRBJ1-5 | TRBV4-1 | TGCGCCAGCAGCCCAGAGACAGGCCTTAGCAATCAGCCCCAGCATTTT | CASSPETGLSNQPQHF
TRBD2 | TRBJ2-2 | TRBV7-8 | TGTGCCAGCAGTTCAACTAGCGGGTACACCGGGGAGCTGTTTTTT | CASSSTSGYTGELFF
- | TRBJ2-3 | TRBV21-1 | TGTGCCAGCAGCAAACAGGGGGATCGAGTCGCAGATACGCAGTATTTT | CASSKQGDRVADTQYF